This record covers a single T cell receptor (beta chain). Its antigen is as yet unknown. The entry originates in a study of graft-versus-host responses after intestinal transplantation. Study-wide points: GvH clones occurred in recipient marrow; some first appeared in ileum or blood. Early post-transplant HvG declines tracked with peak circulating GvH clone levels.

CDR1 is WSHSY and CDR2 is SAAADI in the germline V gene. This CDR3 spans 13 amino acids. Between the trimmed V and J ends, which lost 6 bases and 7 bases, there was a span of 12 bases. Sequencing used immunoSEQ multiplex PCR; TCRdb keeps in-frame clones, though not all of them. Of about 96,000 clones listed, around nine tenths are singletons. The sequencing used unstimulated CD4+ T cells sorted from spleen or lymph node cells, collected before intestinal transplant. The source of this sequence is a human donor who received an intestinal transplant. V gene TRBV10-2 combines with J gene TRBJ2-2; D is perhaps TRBD1 (5 bases). The CDR3 DNA reads as TGCGCCAGCAGGGGGCTAGGGTACGGGGAGCTGTTTTTT. As protein: CASRGLGYGELFF.